The rows below give T cell receptor beta chains drawn from one sample of a study of OX40 agonist ivuxolimab in advanced cancers. Sequencing was performed with immunoSEQ multiplex PCR; in TCRdb, only in-frame clones are kept and a portion is missing. The table has about 89,000 clones, around 90% seen once. The sequences come from CD4+ or CD8+ T cells sorted from blood, collected in a trial of the OX40 agonist ivuxolimab. These receptors were collected from an adult with an advanced solid tumor such as melanoma, head and neck, liver or kidney cancer. The CDR3 runs from the conserved cysteine through the conserved F or W. Each record gives: CDR3 protein, CDR3 DNA, clone size, CDR3 length, J gene, D gene, V gene. D genes are given only for firm matches. Clone size is shown for a subset of rows, as once, few, many or a class of expanded clone.

CSVEGLPEAFF TGCAGCGTTGAGGGCTTACCTGAAGCTTTCTTT . 11 TRBJ1-1 . TRBV29-1
CASSFTSSYNSPLHF TGCGCCAGCAGCTTTACAAGCTCCTATAATTCACCCCTCCACTTT . 15 TRBJ1-6 . TRBV5-1
CASSELATSILDTQYF TGTGCCAGCAGTGAATTGGCCACGTCTATTTTAGATACGCAGTATTTT . 16 TRBJ2-3 . TRBV6-1
CASSLQVGAYGYTF TGCGCCAGCAGCTTGCAGGTTGGGGCCTATGGCTACACCTTC . 14 TRBJ1-2 . TRBV5-1
CALRQSGNTIYF TGTGCCTTGCGACAGTCTGGAAACACCATATATTTT . 12 TRBJ1-3 . TRBV30
CASSLSQVLGYTF TGTGCCAGCAGCTTGTCTCAGGTGCTCGGCTACACCTTC . 13 TRBJ1-2 . TRBV5-4
CASSLSVDGNTEAFF TGTGCCAGCAGTTTATCGGTAGATGGGAACACTGAAGCTTTCTTT . 15 TRBJ1-1 . TRBV27
CASSYNRVNQPQHF TGTGCCAGCAGTTACAACAGGGTCAATCAGCCCCAGCATTTT . 14 TRBJ1-5 . TRBV6-5
CASSLRIGQSQETQYF TGTGCCAGCAGCTTAAGGATTGGACAGTCCCAAGAGACCCAGTACTTC . 16 TRBJ2-5 . TRBV7-8
CASSLSQGRNEKLFF TGTGCCAGCAGCTTATCCCAGGGACGAAATGAAAAACTGTTTTTT once 15 TRBJ1-4 . TRBV7-6
CASSEGLLDGDIQYF TGTGCCAGCAGCGAGGGACTATTGGATGGGGACATTCAGTACTTC . 15 TRBJ2-4 TRBD2 TRBV7-2
CASSFGYEQYF TGTGCCAGCAGTTTTGGCTACGAGCAGTACTTC . 11 TRBJ2-7 . TRBV28
CASSPTQGGTNEKLFF TGTGCCAGCTCACCGACTCAGGGAGGTACTAATGAAAAACTGTTTTTT . 16 TRBJ1-4 . TRBV18
CASRVPGNTEAFF TGTGCCAGTAGGGTACCGGGCAACACTGAAGCTTTCTTT . 13 TRBJ1-1 . TRBV19
CASIKGQGQTQYF TGTGCCAGCATAAAGGGGCAGGGACAGACCCAGTACTTC . 13 TRBJ2-5 . TRBV6-1
CASSIGGTNSNEKLFF TGTGCCAGTAGTATAGGCGGGACAAATTCTAATGAAAAACTGTTTTTT . 16 TRBJ1-4 . TRBV19
CASSLGGTDTQYF TGCGCCAGCAGCTTAGGCGGGACAGATACGCAGTATTTT once 13 TRBJ2-3 . TRBV5-1
CATSRDPRGEEAFF TGTGCCACCAGCAGAGATCCCCGGGGGGAAGAAGCTTTCTTT once 14 TRBJ1-1 . TRBV15
CASSPGTANEKLFF TGTGCCAGCAGCCCGGGGACAGCTAATGAAAAACTGTTTTTT . 14 TRBJ1-4 TRBD1 TRBV9
CASSVGSSYNEQFF TGTGCCAGCAGCGTAGGGTCCAGTTACAATGAGCAGTTCTTC . 14 TRBJ2-1 . TRBV9
CAISESMVRTDTQYF TGTGCCATCAGTGAGTCGATGGTGAGGACAGATACGCAGTATTTT . 15 TRBJ2-3 . TRBV10-3
CASRPTGRNQPQHF TGTGCCAGTAGACCGACAGGGAGGAATCAGCCCCAGCATTTT . 14 TRBJ1-5 TRBD1 TRBV19
CASSSPLAGGSDTQYF TGTGCCAGCAGCTCCCCCCTAGCGGGAGGGTCAGATACGCAGTATTTT . 16 TRBJ2-3 TRBD2 TRBV11-3